These T cell receptor beta chains were read from a single sample in a study of T cell responses to AZD1222 COVID-19 vaccine. Measured with immunoSEQ multiplex PCR; TCRdb has only the in-frame clones, and not every one. The table has roughly 150,000 clones, about 87% seen once; the top ten hold about a tenth. Material: peripheral blood, obtained 28 days after the second AZD1222 dose. The origin of the receptors is an adult who received the AZD1222 COVID-19 vaccine. The CDR3 runs from the conserved cysteine through the conserved F or W. A D gene is named only where the DNA matches it firmly. Clone size is not always given. Where it is, it says once, few, many or a class for expanded clones.

d_call j_call clone_size v_call cdr3_nt cdr3_aa
. TRBJ2-3 . TRBV6-6 TGTGCCAGCAGGCTAAGACCCCCAGATACGCAGTATTTT CASRLRPPDTQYF
TRBD1 TRBJ2-7 few TRBV5-4 TGTGCCAGCAGCTCACCGGGACAGGGGGTATACGAGCAGTACTTC CASSSPGQGVYEQYF
. TRBJ2-2 . TRBV7-3 TGTGCCAGCAGCCCCATGGGGGGTGTGAACACCGGGGAGCTGTTTTTT CASSPMGGVNTGELFF
TRBD1 TRBJ2-2 . TRBV5-6 TGTGCCAGCAGCCCACCTTTCGGACAGGGCTATAGGGGGGAGCTGTTTTTT CASSPPFGQGYRGELFF
TRBD1 TRBJ1-1 . TRBV11-2 TGTGCCAGCAGTTCAGGACAGGGGGCATCGTTCGCTGAAGCTTTCTTT CASSSGQGASFAEAFF
. TRBJ1-5 . TRBV6-2/TRBV6-3 TGTGCCAGCAGTAAAGACGGCAATAGCAATCAGCCCCAGCATTTT CASSKDGNSNQPQHF
. TRBJ1-5 . TRBV7-2 TGTGCCAGCAGCTTAAGAGGCAGGGGATTCCCGGATCAGCCCCAGCATTTT CASSLRGRGFPDQPQHF
. TRBJ1-3 . TRBV3-1/TRBV3-2 TGTGCCAGCAGCCAAGATAGAAACACCATATATTTT CASSQDRNTIYF
. TRBJ1-1 . TRBV15 TGTGCCACCAGCAGAGGGGGGCTGATACACACTGAAGCTTTCTTT CATSRGGLIHTEAFF
. TRBJ1-1 once TRBV7-9 TGTGCCAGCAGACAGGGAGGGATGAACACTGAAGCTTTCTTT CASRQGGMNTEAFF
. TRBJ2-6 . TRBV2 TGTGCCAGCAGGAATCTCTACTCTGGGGCCAACGTCCTGACTTTC CASRNLYSGANVLTF
TRBD1 TRBJ1-6 . TRBV30 TGTGCCTGGAGTTTCTCCATTCCCGGGACAGCCAATTCACCCCTCCACTTT CAWSFSIPGTANSPLHF
. TRBJ2-3 . TRBV19 TGTGCCAGTAGTATAGATTGTTACCTAGCTAAGCGAGAAGTCACAGATACGCAGTATTTT CASSIDCYLAKREVTDTQYF
. TRBJ2-7 many TRBV2 TGTGCCAGCAGTGAAAGGACGGCGGCCTACGAGCAGTACTTC CASSERTAAYEQYF
TRBD2 TRBJ2-3 . TRBV19 TGTGCCAGTACCCCCCCCGGACTAGCGGGAGCCGATACGCAGTATTTT CASTPPGLAGADTQYF
. TRBJ1-2 . TRBV29-1 TGCAGCGTGGGGGGGGAGACCGACTATGGCTACACCTTC CSVGGETDYGYTF
TRBD1 TRBJ1-1 . TRBV27 TGTGCCAGCAGTTTCCTGAGACAGGGTGTGAACACTGAAGCTTTCTTT CASSFLRQGVNTEAFF
TRBD2 TRBJ2-3 . TRBV19 TGTGCCAGTACCGCGGGAGGGTTGGTGGATACGCAGTATTTT CASTAGGLVDTQYF
. TRBJ2-2 . TRBV5-1 TGCGCCAGCAGCACGGGACTTAACACCGGGGAGCTGTTTTTT CASSTGLNTGELFF
. TRBJ2-6 . TRBV21-1 TGTGCCAGCAGCAAAGTGCGAATGAACAAAGAGTCTGGGGCCAACGTCCTGACTTTC CASSKVRMNKESGANVLTF
TRBD1 TRBJ1-4 . TRBV28 TGTGCCAGCAGTTTACGAACATGGGACAGACCAACTAATGAAAAACTGTTTTTT CASSLRTWDRPTNEKLFF
TRBD2 TRBJ2-2 . TRBV10-3 TGTGCCATCAGGGCGGGAGGGCCTGGCGGGGAGCTGTTTTTT CAIRAGGPGGELFF
. TRBJ1-1 . TRBV7-3 TGTGCCAGCAGCCAAGGGGCAAACACTGAAGCTTTCTTT CASSQGANTEAFF
TRBD2 TRBJ2-7 . TRBV24-1 TGTGCCACCAGTGATTCCCCCTCGACTAGCAGGTACGAGCAGTACTTC CATSDSPSTSRYEQYF
TRBD1 TRBJ1-3 . TRBV4-2 TGTGCCAGCAGGTCACAGGGGGCCCAAGGACTCTCTGGAAACACCATATATTTT CASRSQGAQGLSGNTIYF
TRBD1 TRBJ1-1 . TRBV27 TGTGCCAGCAGTTTGGGACAGCTCCTCGCGAACACTGAAGCTTTCTTT CASSLGQLLANTEAFF
TRBD2 TRBJ2-7 . TRBV9 TGTGCCAGCAGCGGACTAGCGGGAGGTGAGGAGCAGTACTTC CASSGLAGGEEQYF
TRBD1 TRBJ2-3 . TRBV19 TGTGCCAGTAGAACAGGGGCGCAGGGCACAGATACGCAGTATTTT CASRTGAQGTDTQYF
TRBD2 TRBJ2-1 few TRBV2 TGTGCCAGCAGCACGACTCTAGCGGGCTCCTACAATGAGCAGTTCTTC CASSTTLAGSYNEQFF
TRBD1 TRBJ2-7 . TRBV7-9 TGTGCCAGCAGTCCAGGGGGCTACGAGCAGTACTTC CASSPGGYEQYF
. TRBJ2-3 . TRBV30 TGTGCCTGGAGTACCGGGATTACAGATACGCAGTATTTT CAWSTGITDTQYF
. TRBJ2-7 . TRBV5-4 TGTGCCAGCAGCTTGGGACTAGAAAGGGACGAGCAGTACTTC CASSLGLERDEQYF
. TRBJ2-2 . TRBV10-3 TGTGCCATCAGTGGTGTCACCGGGGAGCTGTTTTTT CAISGVTGELFF
. TRBJ2-1 . TRBV6-4 TGTGCCAGCAGTGACCTATACAATGAGCAGTTCTTC CASSDLYNEQFF
. TRBJ1-1 . TRBV19 TGTGCCAGTAGTATCCCCCAGGGGAGGACTGAAGCTTTCTTT CASSIPQGRTEAFF
. TRBJ1-6 . TRBV7-6 TGTGCCAGCAGCTTAGAGGGGTCGAGCTCCTATAATTCACCCCTCCACTTT CASSLEGSSSYNSPLHF
TRBD2 TRBJ2-3 . TRBV27 TGTGCCACCTCGAGAGCGGGGCGCACAGATACGCAGTATTTT CATSRAGRTDTQYF
TRBD2 TRBJ2-1 . TRBV27 TGTGCCAGCAGTTTTGATGAGCGGGAGGTGAGTGAGCAGTTCTTC CASSFDEREVSEQFF
. TRBJ1-1 . TRBV19 TGTGCCAGTAGTCCCATACTAAAGGGCTCTGAAGCTTTCTTT CASSPILKGSEAFF
TRBD1 TRBJ2-5 . TRBV27 TGTGCCAGCAGTCCCTACAGGGGTCAGGGGGAGACCCAGTACTTC CASSPYRGQGETQYF
TRBD1 TRBJ1-2 . TRBV4-3 TGCGCCAGCAGCCTGGACAGGCTGGGCTATGGCTACACCTTC CASSLDRLGYGYTF
. TRBJ2-1 . TRBV5-1 TGCGCCAGCAGTTACCTAGCGCCTTACAATGAGCAGTTCTTC CASSYLAPYNEQFF
. TRBJ2-4 . TRBV19 TGTGCCAGTAGTTTGGCCTTAGCCAAAAACATTCAGTACTTC CASSLALAKNIQYF
. TRBJ2-1 . TRBV7-9 TGTGCCAGCAGCCGTAACCTGGGGGGCAATGAGCAGTTCTTC CASSRNLGGNEQFF
. TRBJ2-7 few TRBV7-2 TGTGCCAGCAGCTCCGACTCCTCCTACGAGCAGTACTTC CASSSDSSYEQYF
. TRBJ2-7 . TRBV5-1 TGCGCCAGCAGCTTCGAGGGTTTCTACGAGCAGTACTTC CASSFEGFYEQYF
TRBD2 TRBJ2-3 . TRBV24-1 TGTGCCACCAGTGAACCCCCTCTAGCGGGGGGATTATCTAGCACAGATACGCAGTATTTT CATSEPPLAGGLSSTDTQYF
. TRBJ1-2 . TRBV7-2 TGTGCCAGCAGCCGCAAAGGGGGGTATGGCTACACCTTC CASSRKGGYGYTF
TRBD2 TRBJ2-1 . TRBV19 TGTGCCAGTAGTATGTGGGGACTAGCGGCCCACAATGAGCAGTTCTTC CASSMWGLAAHNEQFF
TRBD1 TRBJ2-1 . TRBV7-3 TGTGCCAGCAGCTCTCACAGGGGCTATGAGCAGTTCTTC CASSSHRGYEQFF
. TRBJ1-1 . TRBV28 TGTGCCAGCCGTGAGTTCCCTAATGAAGCTTTCTTT CASREFPNEAFF
. TRBJ1-4 . TRBV19 TGTGCCAGTAGCCTCAGGGTCGGTGGTGAAAAACTGTTTTTT CASSLRVGGEKLFF